This T cell receptor beta chain was retrieved from a study of blood T cell repertoires in COVID-19. Turning to the study itself: The United States, Italy and Spain supplied acute and convalescent COVID-19 samples.

Using immunoSEQ multiplex PCR, the repertoire was profiled, and TCRdb retains in-frame clones only, with some absent. The sample has about 24,000 clones; 81% are singletons. V shed 5 bases and J shed 6 bases, with 10 bases lying between them. The CDR3 is 12 residues long. Germline lookup yields CDR1 SGHVS and CDR2 FQNEAQ. This receptor was obtained from a man aged 70-80 years with acute or convalescent COVID-19. The sample consisted of peripheral blood. V and J are TRBV7-8 and TRBJ1-1; D is uncertain. CDR3 protein: CASSQSGPEAFF. The CDR3 DNA follows: TGTGCCAGCAGCCAAAGCGGGCCTGAAGCTTTCTTT.